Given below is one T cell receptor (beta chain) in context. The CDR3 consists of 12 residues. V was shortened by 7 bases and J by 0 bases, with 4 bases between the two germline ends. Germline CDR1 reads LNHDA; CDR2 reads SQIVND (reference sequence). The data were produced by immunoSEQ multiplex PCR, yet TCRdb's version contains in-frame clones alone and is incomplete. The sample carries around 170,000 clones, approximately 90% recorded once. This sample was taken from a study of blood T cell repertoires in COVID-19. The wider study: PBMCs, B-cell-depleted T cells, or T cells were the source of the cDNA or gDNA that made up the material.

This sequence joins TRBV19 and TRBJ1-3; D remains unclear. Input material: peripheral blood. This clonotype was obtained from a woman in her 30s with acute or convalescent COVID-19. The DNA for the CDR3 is TGTGCCAGTATCAGCTCTGGAAACACCATATATTTT. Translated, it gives CASISSGNTIYF.